The rows below give T cell receptor beta chains drawn from one sample of a study of T cells in Graves' hyperthyroidism and ophthalmopathy. Each CDR3 protein is one row after TCRdb ran MiXCR on the multiplex PCR reads. This sample has over 550,000 distinct CDR3 sequences, with approximately 15% found just once. The sequenced sample was blood. All receptors derive from a woman younger than 35 with Graves' hyperthyroidism. CDR3s include the opening cysteine and the closing phenylalanine or tryptophan. The D gene is left open where the match is weak. A row's size may be missing; if present it is once, few, many or a size class.

J: TRBJ2-5
D: NA
size: NA
V: TRBV19
CDR3: CASSIGEQETQYF
DNA: TGTGCCAGTAGTATAGGAGAACAAGAGACCCAGTACTTC

J: TRBJ2-5
D: NA
size: many
V: TRBV7-8
CDR3: CASSLGVRETQYF
DNA: TGTGCCAGCAGCCTAGGGGTGCGAGAGACCCAGTACTTC

J: TRBJ2-1
D: TRBD2
size: many
V: TRBV7-9
CDR3: CASSFSGSPLNEQFF
DNA: TGTGCCAGCAGCTTTAGCGGGAGCCCCCTCAATGAGCAGTTCTTC

J: TRBJ2-1
D: NA
size: few
V: TRBV29-1
CDR3: CSVESAVWGNEQFF
DNA: TGCAGCGTTGAATCGGCTGTTTGGGGTAATGAGCAGTTCTTC

J: TRBJ2-2
D: TRBD2
size: NA
V: TRBV11-2
CDR3: CASSRGWTSGGSNTGELFF
DNA: TGTGCCAGCAGCCGGGGGTGGACTAGCGGGGGCTCGAACACCGGGGAGCTGTTTTTT

J: TRBJ1-1
D: NA
size: NA
V: TRBV5-1
CDR3: CASGSANTEAFF
DNA: TGCGCCTCCGGGTCTGCGAACACTGAAGCTTTCTTT

J: TRBJ2-5
D: NA
size: NA
V: TRBV6-1
CDR3: CASSEVGPLYF
DNA: TGTGCCAGCAGTGAGGTCGGACCCCTATACTTC

J: TRBJ2-1
D: NA
size: NA
V: TRBV7-7
CDR3: CASSFGTSGGEQFF
DNA: TGTGCCAGCAGCTTTGGGACATCGGGCGGTGAGCAGTTCTTC

J: TRBJ2-5
D: NA
size: many
V: TRBV12-3/TRBV12-4
CDR3: CASSIRLDGETQYF
DNA: TGTGCCAGCAGTATACGGCTCGACGGGGAGACCCAGTACTTC

J: TRBJ2-2
D: NA
size: few
V: TRBV6-6
CDR3: CASSYSIWAVGDSTGELFF
DNA: TGTGCCAGCAGTTACTCGATTTGGGCGGTGGGGGATAGCACCGGGGAGCTGTTTTTT

J: TRBJ2-2
D: NA
size: few
V: TRBV13
CDR3: CASLFRTANTGELFF
DNA: TGTGCCAGCTTATTTAGGACAGCGAACACCGGGGAGCTGTTTTTT

J: TRBJ2-1
D: TRBD1
size: NA
V: TRBV20-1
CDR3: CSAHLGQDYNEQFF
DNA: TGCAGTGCTCATCTCGGACAGGACTACAATGAGCAGTTCTTC

J: TRBJ2-3
D: NA
size: many
V: TRBV7-2
CDR3: CASSLAPEDGTQYF
DNA: TGTGCCAGCAGCTTAGCTCCCGAGGATGGTACGCAGTATTTT

J: TRBJ2-1
D: NA
size: many
V: TRBV7-8
CDR3: CASSLEPRDPEQFF
DNA: TGTGCCAGCAGCCTGGAGCCCCGGGACCCTGAGCAGTTCTTC

J: TRBJ1-6
D: NA
size: few
V: TRBV12-3/TRBV12-4
CDR3: CASSSLPGRYNSPLHF
DNA: TGTGCCAGCAGTTCCCTCCCGGGTCGATATAATTCACCCCTCCACTTT

J: TRBJ2-5
D: TRBD2
size: many
V: TRBV6-4
CDR3: CASSPTSGGQETQYF
DNA: TGTGCCAGCAGTCCGACTAGCGGGGGACAAGAGACCCAGTACTTC